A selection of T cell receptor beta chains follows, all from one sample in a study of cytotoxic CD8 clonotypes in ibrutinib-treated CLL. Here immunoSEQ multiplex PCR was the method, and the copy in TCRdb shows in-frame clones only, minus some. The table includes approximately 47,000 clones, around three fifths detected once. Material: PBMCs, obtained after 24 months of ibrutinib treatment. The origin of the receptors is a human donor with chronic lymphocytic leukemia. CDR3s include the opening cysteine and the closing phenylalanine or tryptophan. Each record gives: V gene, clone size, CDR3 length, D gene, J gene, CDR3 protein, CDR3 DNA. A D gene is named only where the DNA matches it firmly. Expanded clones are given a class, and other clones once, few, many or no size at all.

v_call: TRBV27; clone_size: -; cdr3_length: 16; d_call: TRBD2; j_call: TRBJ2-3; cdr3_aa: CASSLGKRGGTDTQYF; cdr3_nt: TGTGCCAGCAGTTTAGGGAAGCGGGGGGGCACAGATACGCAGTATTTT
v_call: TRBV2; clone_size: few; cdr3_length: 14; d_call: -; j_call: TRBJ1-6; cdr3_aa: CASSEMRGVPPLHF; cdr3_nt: TGTGCCAGCAGTGAAATGCGCGGGGTCCCACCCCTCCACTTT
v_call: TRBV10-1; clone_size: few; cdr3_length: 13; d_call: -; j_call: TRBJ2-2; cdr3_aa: CASSVQPEGELFF; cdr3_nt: TGCGCCAGCAGTGTACAGCCGGAGGGGGAGCTGTTTTTT
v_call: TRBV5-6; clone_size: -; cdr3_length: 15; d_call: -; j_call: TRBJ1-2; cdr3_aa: CASSLGHRGNYGYTF; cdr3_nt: TGTGCCAGCAGCTTGGGACACCGGGGGAACTATGGCTACACCTTC
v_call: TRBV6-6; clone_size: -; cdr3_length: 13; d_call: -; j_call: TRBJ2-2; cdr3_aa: CASGGADTGELFF; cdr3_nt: TGTGCCAGCGGCGGCGCGGACACCGGGGAGCTGTTTTTT
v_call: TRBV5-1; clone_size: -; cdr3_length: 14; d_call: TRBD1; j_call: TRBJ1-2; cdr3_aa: CASSLEGQGYGYTF; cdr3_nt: TGCGCCAGCAGCTTGGAGGGACAGGGGTATGGCTACACCTTC
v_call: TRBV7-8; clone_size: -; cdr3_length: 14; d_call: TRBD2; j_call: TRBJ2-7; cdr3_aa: CASSPRTSSYEQYF; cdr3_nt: TGTGCCAGCAGCCCGCGGACTAGCTCCTACGAGCAGTACTTC
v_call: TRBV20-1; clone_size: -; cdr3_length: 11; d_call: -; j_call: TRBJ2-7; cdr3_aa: CSARRGYEQYF; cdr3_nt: TGCAGTGCGCGAAGGGGTTACGAGCAGTACTTC
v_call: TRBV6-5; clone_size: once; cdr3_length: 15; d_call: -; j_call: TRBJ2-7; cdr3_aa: CASSYPRAGTYEQYF; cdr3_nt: TGTGCCAGCAGTTACCCCCGGGCAGGGACCTACGAGCAGTACTTC
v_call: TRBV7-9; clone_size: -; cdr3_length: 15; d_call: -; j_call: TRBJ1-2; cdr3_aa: CASSLVRRTSGGYTF; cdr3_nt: TGTGCCAGCAGCTTAGTACGTCGTACTTCGGGGGGCTACACCTTC
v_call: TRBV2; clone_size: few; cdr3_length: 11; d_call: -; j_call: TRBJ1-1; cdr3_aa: CASRGNTEAFF; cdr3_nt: TGTGCCAGCAGGGGGAACACTGAAGCTTTCTTT
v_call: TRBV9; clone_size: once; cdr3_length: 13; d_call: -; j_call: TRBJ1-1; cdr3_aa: CASRKIQGTEAFF; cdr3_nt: TGTGCCAGCAGGAAGATCCAGGGCACTGAAGCTTTCTTT
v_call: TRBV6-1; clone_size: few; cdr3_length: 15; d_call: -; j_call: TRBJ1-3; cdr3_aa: CASSEESGYGNTIYF; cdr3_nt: TGTGCCAGCAGTGAAGAGTCGGGGTACGGAAACACCATATATTTT
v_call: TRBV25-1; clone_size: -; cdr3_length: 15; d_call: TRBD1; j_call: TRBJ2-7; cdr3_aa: CASSGARQGIYEQYF; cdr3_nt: TGTGCCAGCAGTGGGGCGCGACAGGGGATCTACGAGCAGTACTTC
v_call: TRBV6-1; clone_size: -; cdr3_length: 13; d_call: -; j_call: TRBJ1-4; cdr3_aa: CASSRHREEKLFF; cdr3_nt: TGTGCCAGCAGCCGCCACAGGGAGGAAAAACTGTTTTTT
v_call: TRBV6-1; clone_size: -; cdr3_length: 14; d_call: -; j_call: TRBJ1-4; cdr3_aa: CASSGRLRAGKLFF; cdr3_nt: TGTGCCAGCAGTGGCCGGTTACGGGCGGGAAAACTGTTTTTT
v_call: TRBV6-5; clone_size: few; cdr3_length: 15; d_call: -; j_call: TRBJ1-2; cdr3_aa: CASNLAASLSYGYTF; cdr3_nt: TGTGCCAGCAATTTGGCAGCATCCCTCTCCTATGGCTACACCTTC
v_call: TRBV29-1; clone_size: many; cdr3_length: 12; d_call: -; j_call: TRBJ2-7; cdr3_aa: CSVEGSSYEQYF; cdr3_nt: TGCAGCGTTGAAGGGAGCTCCTACGAGCAGTACTTC
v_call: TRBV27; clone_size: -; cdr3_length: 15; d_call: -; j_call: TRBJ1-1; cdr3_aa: CASSLFGGSDTEAFF; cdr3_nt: TGTGCCAGCAGTTTATTCGGGGGTAGTGACACTGAAGCTTTCTTT
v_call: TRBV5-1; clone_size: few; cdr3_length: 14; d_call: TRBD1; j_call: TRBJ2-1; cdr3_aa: CASSTGTGGFEQFF; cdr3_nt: TGCGCCAGCAGCACCGGGACAGGGGGCTTTGAGCAGTTCTTC
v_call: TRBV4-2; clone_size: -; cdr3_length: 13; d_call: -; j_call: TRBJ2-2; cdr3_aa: CASSQELTGELFF; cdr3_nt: TGTGCCAGCAGCCAAGAACTAACCGGGGAGCTGTTTTTT
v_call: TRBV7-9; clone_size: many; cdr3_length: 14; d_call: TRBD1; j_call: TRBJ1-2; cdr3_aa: CASSFGTGTYGYTF; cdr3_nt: TGTGCCAGCAGCTTTGGGACAGGGACCTATGGCTACACCTTC
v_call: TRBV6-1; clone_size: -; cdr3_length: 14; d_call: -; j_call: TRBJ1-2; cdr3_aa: CASSQGQTNYGYTF; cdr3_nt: TGTGCCAGCAGCCAAGGACAGACTAACTATGGCTACACCTTC
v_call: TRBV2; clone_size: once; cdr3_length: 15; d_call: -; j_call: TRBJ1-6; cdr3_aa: CASSEIGAWDSPLHF; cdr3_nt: TGTGCCAGCAGTGAAATCGGGGCCTGGGACTCACCCCTCCACTTT
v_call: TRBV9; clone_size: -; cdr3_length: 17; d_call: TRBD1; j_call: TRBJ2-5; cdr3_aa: CASSKLGQSFGQETQYF; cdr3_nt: TGTGCCAGCAGCAAACTGGGACAGTCCTTTGGCCAAGAGACCCAGTACTTC
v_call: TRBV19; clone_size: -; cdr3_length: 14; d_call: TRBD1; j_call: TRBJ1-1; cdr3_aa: CASSGGQGGTEAFF; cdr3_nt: TGTGCCAGTAGTGGGGGACAGGGAGGCACTGAAGCTTTCTTT
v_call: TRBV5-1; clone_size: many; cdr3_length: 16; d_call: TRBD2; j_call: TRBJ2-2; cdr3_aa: CASSRGTSGGTGELFF; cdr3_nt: TGCGCCAGCAGCCGAGGGACTAGCGGGGGAACCGGGGAGCTGTTTTTT
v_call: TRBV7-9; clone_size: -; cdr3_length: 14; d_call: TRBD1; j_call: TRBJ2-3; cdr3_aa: CASSQMTGGDTQYF; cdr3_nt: TGTGCCAGCAGCCAAATGACAGGGGGGGATACGCAGTATTTT
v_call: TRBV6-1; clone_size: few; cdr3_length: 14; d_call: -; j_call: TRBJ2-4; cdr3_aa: CASLDRVAKNIQYF; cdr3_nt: TGTGCCAGCCTAGACCGGGTGGCCAAAAACATTCAGTACTTC
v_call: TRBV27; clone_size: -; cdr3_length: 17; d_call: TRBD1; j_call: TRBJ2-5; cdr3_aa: CASSSLPGQGPQETQYF; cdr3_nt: TGTGCCAGCAGTTCCCTTCCCGGACAGGGTCCCCAAGAGACCCAGTACTTC
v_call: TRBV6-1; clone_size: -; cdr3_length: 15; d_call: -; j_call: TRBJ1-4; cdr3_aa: CASSTQGNLGEKLFF; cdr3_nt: TGTGCCAGCAGTACACAGGGAAATCTTGGAGAAAAACTGTTTTTT
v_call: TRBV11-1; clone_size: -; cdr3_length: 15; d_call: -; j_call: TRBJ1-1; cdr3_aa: CASSLDSPQNTEAFF; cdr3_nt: TGTGCCAGCAGCTTAGACAGCCCCCAGAACACTGAAGCTTTCTTT
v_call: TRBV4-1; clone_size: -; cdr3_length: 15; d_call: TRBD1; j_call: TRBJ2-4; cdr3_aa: CASSQDGTVVGIQYF; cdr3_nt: TGCGCCAGCAGCCAAGATGGGACAGTAGTCGGAATTCAGTACTTC
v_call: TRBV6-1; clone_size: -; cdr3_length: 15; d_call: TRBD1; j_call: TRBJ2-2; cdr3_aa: CASRIGQGPLGELFF; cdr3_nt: TGTGCCAGCAGGATTGGACAGGGGCCGCTCGGGGAGCTGTTTTTT
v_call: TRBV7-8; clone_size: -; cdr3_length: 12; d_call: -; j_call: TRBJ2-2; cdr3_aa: CASSLNTGELFF; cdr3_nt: TGTGCCAGCAGCCTCAACACCGGGGAGCTGTTTTTT
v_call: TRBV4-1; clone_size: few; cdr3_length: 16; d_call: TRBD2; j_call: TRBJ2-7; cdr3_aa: CASSPGLAGGNYEQYF; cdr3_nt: TGCGCCAGCAGCCCGGGACTAGCGGGAGGGAACTACGAGCAGTACTTC
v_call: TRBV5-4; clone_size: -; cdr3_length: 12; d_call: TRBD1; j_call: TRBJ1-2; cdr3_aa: CASSTGGFGYTF; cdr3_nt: TGTGCCAGCAGTACAGGGGGGTTCGGCTACACCTTC
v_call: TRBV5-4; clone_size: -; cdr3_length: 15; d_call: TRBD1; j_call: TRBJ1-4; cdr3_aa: CASSTRTGTNEKLFF; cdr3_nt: TGTGCCAGCAGCACGCGGACAGGGACTAATGAAAAACTGTTTTTT
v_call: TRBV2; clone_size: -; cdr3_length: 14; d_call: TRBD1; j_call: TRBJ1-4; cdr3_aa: CASSRATGYEKLFF; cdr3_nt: TGTGCCAGCAGTCGGGCGACAGGGTACGAAAAACTGTTTTTT
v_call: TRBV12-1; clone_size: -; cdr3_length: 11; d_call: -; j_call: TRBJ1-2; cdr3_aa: CASSFARDLAF; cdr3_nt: TGTGCCAGCAGCTTTGCTAGAGATCTTGCCTTC